Below, 20 T cell receptor beta chains from the same sample are listed, as sequenced in a study of CD8+ T cells in alopecia areata (dated by TCRdb to the late 2010s). Receptor amplification or capture employed the immunoSEQ multiplex PCR assay. RNA was extracted from all samples and reverse transcribed into cDNA as template for TCR sequencing. Entries here come from immuneACCESS through TCRdb and include only in-frame sequences with V and J called. Some clones fail to appear in such tables; in the studies checked, an unresolved V gene covers under half of the shortfall, and the cause of the remainder is unknown. This sample comprises 100,000 to 150,000 clones, roughly 57% of them detected only once. Around 6% of the sample is held by the ten biggest clonotypes. In the paper's terms, the time point label means: around 4 weeks on oral tofacitinib. The sample's treatment or condition label is to be understood as: oral pan-JAK inhibitor, 5-10 mg twice daily.

The material was CD4+ T cells sorted from blood, obtained at week 4, from a patient treated with tofacitinib. These receptors were taken from a human donor with alopecia areata.

The chain employs TRBV30 and TRBJ1-6, with D possibly matching TRBD1 (6 bases). Germline CDR1 and CDR2: GTSNPN and SVGIG (reference sequence). Trimming removed 4 bases from V and 7 bases from J, with 14 bases in between. The CDR3 extends over 14 amino acids. The CDR3 is CAWNLGGGNSPLHF. CDR3 nucleotide sequence: TGTGCCTGGAATCTAGGGGGTGGGAATTCACCCCTCCACTTT.

This clone is a singleton in its sample. The chain recombines TRBV2 with TRBJ2-1; TRBD1 aligns across 7 bases. The CDR3 consists of 11 residues. Trimming cost V 4 bases and J 10 bases; bases outside gene matches: 1. Germline CDR1 reads SNHLY; CDR2 reads FYNNEI. CDR3 sequence reads: CASSGDSEQFF. DNA of the CDR3: TGTGCCAGCAGTGGGGACAGCGAGCAGTTCTTC.

V usage is TRBV5-1 and J usage is TRBJ1-1, with D uncertain. V gave up 1 base and J gave up 4 bases, with 11 bases separating them. Germline CDR1 SGHRS, CDR2 YFSETQ. The CDR3 runs to 14 residues. This chain's CDR3 is CASSLMQGSTEAFF. Here the CDR3 DNA reads TGCGCCAGCAGCTTGATGCAAGGGAGCACTGAAGCTTTCTTT. Variable domain in full (rest from reference TRBV5-1 and TRBJ1-1): KAGVTQTPRYLIKTRGQQVTLSCSPISGHRSVSWYQQTPGQGLQFLFEYFSETQRNKGNFPGRFSGRQFSNSRSEMNVSTLELGDSALYLCASSLMQGSTEAFFGQGTRLTVV.

This rearrangement joins TRBV30 to TRBJ1-2; D gene uncertain. The CDR3 length is 12 residues. CDR1 is GTSNPN, CDR2 SVGIG, per germline (reference sequence). The V end lost 0 bases, the J end lost 7 bases, and 9 bases lay between the germline ends. CDR3 in DNA: TGTGCCTGGAGTGTACGAGGCTTTGGCTACACCTTC. Amino acids: CAWSVRGFGYTF.

The J gene is TRBJ2-3, the V gene TRBV29-1; D call uncertain. From germline, CDR1 is SQVTM and CDR2 ANQGSEA. CDR3 length equals 13 residues. Trimming cost V 4 bases and J 1 base, with 9 bases left between them. CDR3 nucleotides: TGCAGCGTTGGCCTAGGTGGCACAGATACGCAGTATTTT. It yields the protein CSVGLGGTDTQYF.

There are a few counts of this clone. The chain links TRBV7-2 to TRBJ2-7; D perhaps matches TRBD2 (5 bases). Germline V gene data show CDR1 as SGHTA and CDR2 as FQGNSA. The CDR3 consists of 12 residues. Trimming took off 1 base at V and 5 bases at J, with 6 bases between the two ends. The DNA for the CDR3 is TGTGCCAGCAGCTTAGACGGGGACGAGCAGTACTTC. The encoded protein is CASSLDGDEQYF.

The chain carries TRBV10-3 and TRBJ1-2; D is perhaps TRBD1 (5 bases). Trimming took 2 bases from V and 3 from J, leaving 7 bases between them. CDR1 and CDR2 from the germline V gene are ENHRY and SYGVKD. The length of the CDR3 is 13 residues. The CDR3 spells CAISEDSYYGYTF. The CDR3 DNA sequence: TGTGCCATCAGTGAGGACAGCTACTATGGCTACACCTTC.

The chain employs TRBV7-9 and TRBJ2-6; no clear D gene. V lost 5 bases to trimming and J lost 2 bases, with 4 bases between them. Germline loops: CDR1 SEHNR, CDR2 FQNEAQ (reference sequence). The CDR3 runs to 13 residues. The CDR3 here is CASSPPGANVLTF. In DNA, the CDR3 is TGTGCCAGCAGCCCACCTGGGGCCAACGTCCTGACTTTC.

This clone was seen more than once but under ten times. This chain uses TRBV7-9 with TRBJ2-5; a weak D match, TRBD1 (6 bases). Trimming took off 3 bases at V and 2 bases at J, with 16 bases between the two ends. This CDR3 has 16 residues. Germline CDR1 and CDR2: SEHNR and FQNEAQ (reference sequence). CDR3 loop: CASSFARGTAQETQYF. As DNA, the CDR3 is TGTGCCAGCAGCTTCGCGAGGGGGACGGCTCAAGAGACCCAGTACTTC.

V is TRBV6-1 and J is TRBJ2-3; D is uncertain. The CDR3 is made up of 13 amino acids. V lost 4 bases, J lost 6 bases, and 11 bases lay in between. CDR1 is MNHNS, CDR2 SASEGT, per germline. The CDR3: CASSVNSPDTQYF. Here the CDR3 DNA reads TGTGCCAGCAGTGTAAACAGCCCGGATACGCAGTATTTT.

The CDR3 nucleotides read TGTGCCAGCAGCGCGAGGACAGGAGTGCGCACAGATACGCAGTATTTT. Its protein product is CASSARTGVRTDTQYF. V is TRBV5-6 and J is TRBJ2-3, with 7 bases aligning to TRBD1. The trim removed 4 bases at V and 1 base at J, leaving 9 bases unmatched. The CDR3 has 16 amino acids. The germline CDR1 and CDR2 sequences are SGHDT and YYEEEE.

V and J are TRBV7-2 and TRBJ1-3; D is ambiguous. Germline V gene sequence: CDR1 SGHTA, CDR2 FQGNSA. The V end lost 4 bases, the J end lost 4 bases, and 11 bases lay between the germline ends. The CDR3 is made up of 14 amino acids. For the CDR3, the DNA is TGTGCCAGCAGCTCGGTAGTACCCGGAAACACCATATATTTT. Translating it yields CASSSVVPGNTIYF.

A word on this clone: The sample has other DNA sequences that encode this CDR3 too. This chain uses TRBV30 with TRBJ1-5, with D hard to call. Trimming removed 1 base at V and 4 bases at J, with 8 bases between. In germline, CDR1 is GTSNPN, CDR2 SVGIG (reference sequence). This CDR3 has 13 amino acids. CDR3 amino acids: CAWSGGGNQPQHF. CDR3 nucleotides: TGTGCCTGGAGTGGAGGTGGAAATCAGCCCCAGCATTTT.

This clone was counted between two and nine times. This chain connects TRBV29-1 to TRBJ2-1; 13 nucleotides line up with TRBD2. CDR1 and CDR2 from the germline V gene are SQVTM and ANQGSEA. The V segment lost 5 bases and the J segment 4 bases; nucleotides outside the gene matches: 14. The length of the CDR3 is 18 residues. This chain's CDR3 is CSVLLAGGPQLPYNEQFF. DNA for the CDR3: TGCAGCGTTTTACTAGCGGGGGGGCCTCAACTTCCTTACAATGAGCAGTTCTTC.

The chain has TRBV6-5 and TRBJ2-5; 7 bases agree with TRBD1. The CDR3 sequence is 12 residues long. V lost 7 bases, J lost 4 bases, and 3 bases stayed unmatched. From germline, CDR1 is MNHEY and CDR2 SVGAGI. Written as DNA, the CDR3 is TGTGCCAGCAATCCAGGGGGAGAGACCCAGTACTTC. Translation gives CASNPGGETQYF.

The chain is built from TRBV29-1 and TRBJ2-7; D is perhaps TRBD1 or TRBD2 (5 bases each). The V end was cut by 1 base, the J end by 6 bases, with 10 bases between. CDR3 length: 12 amino acids. Germline V gives CDR1 SQVTM, CDR2 ANQGSEA. CDR3 coding DNA: TGCAGCGTTGAAGGGTCGAGGGGCGAGCAGTACTTC. This sequence encodes CSVEGSRGEQYF.

In its sample, this clone was seen once. The chain employs TRBV30 and TRBJ1-2; 8 bases are a match to TRBD1. There are 13 residues in the CDR3. Trimming removed 3 bases from V and 7 bases from J; junction bases left unmatched: 7. Germline V gene sequence: CDR1 GTSNPN, CDR2 SVGIG (reference sequence). CDR3 region: CAWRFQGARGYTF. The CDR3 bases are TGTGCCTGGAGGTTCCAGGGGGCGCGTGGCTACACCTTC.

The genes are TRBV6-6 and TRBJ1-6; D uncertain. The CDR3 runs 15 residues. The germline V and J ends were trimmed by 0 bases and 7 bases, with 10 bases remaining between them. Germline lookup yields CDR1 MNHNY and CDR2 SVGAGI (reference sequence). The chain's CDR3 is CASSYSRGLNSPLHF. CDR3 DNA sequence: TGTGCCAGCAGTTACTCGAGAGGGTTGAATTCACCCCTCCACTTT.

This clone has more than one count but fewer than ten. The rearrangement joins TRBV19 to TRBJ1-2; 8 bases line up with TRBD1. Germline assignment: CDR1 LNHDA and CDR2 SQIVND (reference sequence). The J segment lost 4 bases and the V segment lost 6 bases, leaving 13 bases of the junction unmatched. This CDR3 comprises 16 residues. The CDR3 nucleotides read TGTGCCAGTAGCCTACGTTCCGGGACAGGCCCCTATGGCTACACCTTC. This sequence encodes CASSLRSGTGPYGYTF.

The V call is TRBV2, the J call TRBJ2-2, with 9 bases identical to TRBD1. Germline V gene lookup returns CDR1 SNHLY and CDR2 FYNNEI. This CDR3 has 16 amino acids. V dropped 6 bases and J dropped 5; count of bases not matched to a gene: 10. CDR3 sequence (DNA): TGTGCCAGCAGAGGGGACAGGGAGGCCGTTACCGGGGAGCTGTTTTTT. Protein sequence: CASRGDREAVTGELFF. Together with reference TRBV2 and TRBJ2-2, the CDR3 gives the full variable domain: EPEVTQTPSHQVTQMGQEVILRCVPISNHLYFYWYRQILGQKVEFLVSFYNNEISEKSEIFDDQFSVERPDGSNFTLKIRSTKLEDSAMYFCASRGDREAVTGELFFGEGSRLTVL.